This T cell receptor (beta chain) was captured in a study of glioma-infiltrating T cells. Study-level results: Tissue and blood shared very few CDR3 sequences.

Looked up from germline, CDR1 is SNHLY and CDR2 is FYNNEI. V gave up 1 base and J gave up 6 bases; unmatched junction bases: 5. The CDR3 contains 15 residues. A note on this clonotype: Antigen unknown.

TCR alpha and beta CDR3 regions were amplified from RNA using iRepertoire nested multiplex PCR. TCRdb independently ran MiXCR on the multiplex PCR reads; one entry per CDR3 protein. Counted here are about 94,000 distinct CDR3 sequences, about 23% occurring once; the ten biggest clones make up 6.7%. This chain links TRBV2 with TRBJ2-7; 11 bases map to TRBD2. The sequencing sample was made of glioma tissue, nonneoplastic brain tissue, or PBMCs (not recorded which). The receptor was isolated from a human donor with low-grade glioma or glioblastoma, undergoing nonglioma brain surgery, or in good health (not recorded which). CDR3 sequence (DNA): TGTGCCAGCAGTGAAGAATGGACTAGCGGGTTCGAGCAGTACTTC. Amino acids: CASSEEWTSGFEQYF.